These 8 T cell receptor beta chains share one sample of origin, sequenced in a study of beta chain features in type 1 diabetes. Broader study findings: In every one of the four CD4+ subsets, TCRB CDR3s were moderately but significantly shorter in Type 1 diabetes patients.

These receptors' targets are unknown. Expressed TCRB transcripts were sequenced after all isolated RNA was converted to cDNA. Sequencing used immunoSEQ multiplex PCR; TCRdb keeps in-frame clones, though not all of them. Of roughly 730,000 clones listed, around 15% were seen once; the top ten hold less than 0.025%. Sequencing input: naive CD4+ T cells from blood. These receptors were collected from a man in his late teens or twenties with type 1 diabetes.

The sample holds a few counts of this clone. The chain is built from TRBV6-1 and TRBJ1-2; no clear D gene. Germline CDR1 is MNHNS and CDR2 is SASEGT. The length of the CDR3 is 13 residues. Between the trimmed V and J ends, which lost 6 bases and 4 bases, there was a span of 12 bases. The CDR3 loop is CASREQKAYGYTF. The DNA for the CDR3 is TGTGCCAGCAGGGAACAGAAGGCCTATGGCTACACCTTC.

The chain combines TRBV6-6 with TRBJ1-6; 7 positions agree with TRBD1. This CDR3 spans 16 amino acids. With 0 bases clipped from V and 6 bases from J, the junction kept 5 bases outside the gene matches. Per the germline V gene, CDR1 is MNHNY and CDR2 is SVGAGI (reference sequence). The CDR3 loop is CASSYSNRGFNSPLHF. CDR3 in DNA: TGTGCCAGCAGTTACTCGAACAGGGGTTTTAATTCACCCCTCCACTTT.

This chain connects TRBV7-9 to TRBJ1-1, with 7 bases that match TRBD1. The CDR3 is made up of 15 amino acids. The germline gives CDR1 SEHNR, CDR2 FQNEAQ (reference sequence). J gave up 4 bases and V 5 bases, and 10 bases lay outside the gene matches. The CDR3 reads CASSPRTGEATEAFF. In DNA, the CDR3 is TGTGCCAGCAGCCCACGAACAGGGGAGGCCACTGAAGCTTTCTTT. The whole variable domain, remainder taken from reference TRBV7-9 and TRBJ1-1, is DTGVSQNPRHKITKRGQNVTFRCDPISEHNRLYWYRQTLGQGPEFLTYFQNEAQLEKSRLLSDRFSAERPKGSFSTLEIQRTEQGDSAMYLCASSPRTGEATEAFFGQGTRLTVV.

This clone has more than one count but fewer than ten. The V and J genes are TRBV30 and TRBJ2-5; TRBD2 agrees at 8 bases. V lost 7 bases and J lost 2; bases outside the gene matches: 9. CDR3 length: 14 residues. CDR1 and CDR2 (germline): GTSNPN, SVGIG (reference sequence). CDR3 loop: CAFSAGALQETQYF. CDR3 in DNA: TGTGCCTTTTCAGCGGGGGCACTTCAAGAGACCCAGTACTTC.

The V call is TRBV18, the J call TRBJ2-3, with 11 bases identical to TRBD2. The CDR3 has 14 residues. After removal of 6 bases from V and 5 bases from J, the junction contained 4 bases not matched to a gene. CDR1 KGHSH and CDR2 LQKENI come from the germline V gene. CDR3 sequence: CASSELAGEDTQYF. The DNA for the CDR3 is TGTGCCAGCTCCGAACTAGCGGGAGAAGATACGCAGTATTTT.

V is TRBV10-3 and J is TRBJ2-3; D might be TRBD1 or TRBD2, each matching 6 bases. CDR1 is ENHRY and CDR2 is SYGVKD in the germline V gene. This CDR3 comprises 14 residues. V was cut by 6 bases and J by 4 bases, with 14 bases left in between. The CDR3: CAISREGEADTQYF. The CDR3 DNA is TGTGCCATCAGCCGCGAGGGGGAGGCAGATACGCAGTATTTT.

This clone has only a few counts. The chain recombines TRBV6-1 with TRBJ2-6, with D unresolved. With 7 bases removed from V and 0 bases from J, the gap between germline ends came to 7 bases. Per the germline V gene, CDR1 is MNHNS and CDR2 is SASEGT. CDR3 size: 14 residues. The CDR3 DNA is TGTGCCAGCACAGACTTCTCTGGGGCCAACGTCCTGACTTTC. Translated, it gives CASTDFSGANVLTF.

The chain recombines TRBV25-1 with TRBJ1-3; D gene uncertain. The CDR3 sequence is 15 residues long. Trimming pared 4 bases from V and 0 bases from J, leaving 10 bases between. Germline V gene sequence: CDR1 MGHDK, CDR2 SYGVNS. The CDR3 sequence is CASSAPGLSGNTIYF. Here the CDR3 DNA reads TGTGCCAGCAGTGCCCCCGGCCTCTCTGGAAACACCATATATTTT.